A single sample is the source of the 2 T cell receptor beta chains below, sequenced in a study of blood T cell repertoires in COVID-19. Repertoires were generated with immunoSEQ multiplex PCR, while TCRdb's copy carries only in-frame clones and drops some. Of 310,000 or so clones in the sample, around 87% were seen once. What was sequenced was peripheral blood. These receptor sequences come from a woman aged 25 to 45 who had recovered from COVID-19.

The J gene is TRBJ2-1, the V gene TRBV25-1; tentative D call: TRBD2 (5 bases). The germline gives CDR1 MGHDK, CDR2 SYGVNS. V lost 3 bases, J lost 8 bases, and 20 bases lay in between. The CDR3 spans 16 residues. CDR3 amino acids: CASSDSLKGVRDEQFF. In DNA form, the CDR3 reads TGTGCCAGCAGTGATTCACTTAAGGGAGTTAGGGATGAGCAGTTCTTC.

The rearrangement uses TRBV5-1 and TRBJ2-7; 11 nucleotides align to TRBD2. CDR3 length equals 18 residues. Trimming removed 0 bases from V and 3 bases from J; junction bases left unmatched: 11. Germline CDR1 is SGHRS and CDR2 is YFSETQ. Here the CDR3 DNA reads TGCGCCAGCAGCTTGGGCCGGACTAGCGGGTGGCCCATCTACGAGCAGTACTTC. Amino acid sequence: CASSLGRTSGWPIYEQYF. Supplemented by reference TRBV5-1 and TRBJ2-7, the full variable domain reads KAGVTQTPRYLIKTRGQQVTLSCSPISGHRSVSWYQQTPGQGLQFLFEYFSETQRNKGNFPGRFSGRQFSNSRSEMNVSTLELGDSALYLCASSLGRTSGWPIYEQYFGPGTRLTVT.